The 23 T cell receptor beta chains below come from one sample, sequenced in a study of T-cell memory formation after mild COVID-19. TCRdb called the 5' RACE reads again in MiXCR, with one record for every CDR3 protein. The sample includes roughly 120,000 distinct CDR3 sequences, approximately 16% of them seen just once. Source material: PBMCs or a T cell subset sorted from them (not recorded which). These receptors came from an adult woman who had mild COVID-19 (a few samples of this study predate the infection). Cell type and time point are not known.

The V and J genes are TRBV12-3 or TRBV12-4 and TRBJ2-3, with D unresolved. The CDR3 totals 13 residues. Trimming took 7 bases from V and 2 from J, leaving 10 bases between them. In DNA form, the CDR3 reads TGTGCCAGCACCCTGGCCAACACAGATACGCAGTATTTT. Amino acid sequence: CASTLANTDTQYF.

This clonotype has just a few counts. The rearrangement uses TRBV5-6 and TRBJ1-2; TRBD1 matches 10 bases. The length of the CDR3 is 15 residues. Trimming cost V 3 bases and J 1 base; bases outside gene matches: 3. Germline CDR1 reads SGHDT; CDR2 reads YYEEEE. The CDR3 DNA sequence: TGTGCCAGCAGCTCGGGACAGGGGAATAACTATGGCTACACCTTC. The encoded protein is CASSSGQGNNYGYTF.

V and J are TRBV15 and TRBJ2-6; unclear D gene. CDR3 size: 19 residues. Trimming cost V 0 bases and J 0 bases, with 15 bases left between them. The germline CDR1 and CDR2 sequences are LNHNV and YYDKDF (reference sequence). This CDR3 reads CATSRDVAHSSSGANVLTF. In DNA form, the CDR3 reads TGTGCCACCAGCAGAGACGTCGCCCATTCATCCTCTGGGGCCAACGTCCTGACTTTC.

This clonotype was recorded a few times. V usage is TRBV30 and J usage is TRBJ1-1; no firm D call. The CDR3 is 15 amino acids. Trimming left V 0 bases short and J 7 bases short, with 18 bases between. CDR1 GTSNPN and CDR2 SVGIG come from the germline V gene (reference sequence). Written as DNA, the CDR3 is TGTGCCTGGAGTGTACCATATCGGCAGTACCTTGAAGCTTTCTTT. As protein: CAWSVPYRQYLEAFF.

A few counts support this clonotype. CDR3 loop: CASSLRPWGTEAFF. The CDR3 DNA follows: TGCGCCAGCAGCTTGAGGCCTTGGGGGACTGAAGCTTTCTTT. V usage is TRBV5-1 and J usage is TRBJ1-1; TRBD1 is a possible D gene (5 bases). The CDR3 sequence is 14 residues long. The germline V gene has CDR1 SGHRS and CDR2 YFSETQ. The V end lost 1 base, the J end lost 5 bases, and 12 bases lay between the germline ends.

This clonotype ranks as medium-sized. The rearrangement uses TRBV25-1 and TRBJ2-3; D may be TRBD2 (6 bases). There are 15 residues in the CDR3. CDR1 and CDR2 from the germline V gene are MGHDK and SYGVNS. Trimming pared 6 bases from V and 3 bases from J, leaving 16 bases between. The CDR3 coding sequence is TGTGCCAGCAGCTCTAGCGTGGAGAGAACAGATACGCAGTATTTT. It encodes CASSSSVERTDTQYF.

This clonotype was picked up one time. The gene calls are TRBV30 and TRBJ1-1; D unresolved. There are 13 residues in the CDR3. Trimming cost V 0 bases and J 0 bases, with 5 bases left between them. In germline, CDR1 is GTSNPN, CDR2 SVGIG (reference sequence). For the CDR3, the DNA is TGTGCCTGGAGTGTGGGTGTGAACACTGAAGCTTTCTTT. It yields the protein CAWSVGVNTEAFF.

Here the CDR3 reads CASSRSKRGTIINNEQFF. In DNA, the CDR3 is TGTGCCAGCAGCCGATCTAAAAGGGGGACAATCATCAACAATGAGCAGTTCTTC. The chain carries TRBV3-1 and TRBJ2-1, with TRBD1 as a possible D gene (6 bases). From germline, CDR1 is LGHDT and CDR2 YNNKEL (reference sequence). The CDR3 sequence is 18 residues long. Trimming left V 4 bases short and J 5 bases short, with 24 bases between.

The V gene is TRBV3-1, the J gene TRBJ2-4; possibly TRBD2 for D (5 bases). Per germline, CDR1 LGHDT and CDR2 YNNKEL (reference sequence). CDR3 length: 15 residues. The V end was cut by 4 bases, the J end by 1 base, with 11 bases between. As DNA, the CDR3 is TGTGCCAGCAGCCGAGGAACGGGGGCCAAAAACATTCAGTACTTC. Protein product: CASSRGTGAKNIQYF.

This clonotype showed up just a few times. The chain's CDR3 is CASSLEQGLAGGRTGELFF. The CDR3 nucleotides are TGCGCCAGCAGCTTGGAACAGGGACTAGCGGGGGGGCGCACCGGGGAGCTGTTTTTT. The chain links TRBV5-1 to TRBJ2-2; 16 bases align to TRBD2. The V gene end was trimmed by 0 bases and the J gene end by 4 bases; junction bases not matched to a gene: 6. The CDR3 spans 19 residues. Germline values: CDR1 SGHRS, CDR2 YFSETQ.

The table lists this clonotype with a few counts. J is TRBJ2-5 and V is TRBV18; D gene uncertain. Germline loops: CDR1 KGHSH, CDR2 LQKENI. The CDR3 length is 13 residues. V lost 6 bases and J lost 1, with 9 bases in between. CDR3 DNA: TGTGCCAGCTCCCCTGGATTCCAAGAGACCCAGTACTTC. Its protein product is CASSPGFQETQYF.

This clonotype was seen many times. V gene TRBV12-3 or TRBV12-4 combines with J gene TRBJ2-5; D not resolved. V was pared by 6 bases and J by 7 bases, with 12 bases between. This CDR3 contains 12 residues. DNA for the CDR3: TGTGCCAGCAGCAAACTCTTCGGGACCCAGTACTTC. Translated, it gives CASSKLFGTQYF.

V usage is TRBV12-3 or TRBV12-4 and J usage is TRBJ2-2; perhaps TRBD1 as D (5 bases). The V end lost 6 bases, the J end lost 6 bases, and 17 bases lay between the germline ends. There are 15 residues in the CDR3. DNA for the CDR3: TGTGCCAGCAGCTCCCTGAGTGGGGCGTCCGGGGAGCTGTTTTTT. Its translation: CASSSLSGASGELFF.

This clonotype was counted a few times. The chain employs TRBV7-2 and TRBJ2-1; 11 nucleotides agree with TRBD2. The germline CDR1 and CDR2 sequences are SGHTA and FQGNSA. The CDR3 is 16 amino acids. Trimming removed 2 bases from V and 5 bases from J; junction bases left unmatched: 5. CDR3 protein: CASSLSPLAGDNEQFF. The CDR3 bases are TGTGCCAGCAGCTTATCTCCACTAGCGGGAGACAATGAGCAGTTCTTC. The entire variable domain, with the rest obtained from reference TRBV7-2 and TRBJ2-1, is as follows: GAGVSQSPSNKVTEKGKDVELRCDPISGHTALYWYRQSLGQGLEFLIYFQGNSAPDKSGLPSDRFSAERTGGSVSTLTIQRTQQEDSAVYLCASSLSPLAGDNEQFFGPGTRLTVL.

This clonotype was seen a handful of times. CDR3 in DNA: TGTGCCACCGAAGCGGGGGGGGTTCATACGCAGTATTTT. It is translated as CATEAGGVHTQYF. This rearrangement joins TRBV10-3 to TRBJ2-3; TRBD2 matches at 10 bases. The CDR3 covers 13 residues. In germline, CDR1 is ENHRY, CDR2 SYGVKD. Trimming removed 10 bases from V and 7 bases from J; junction bases left unmatched: 8.

This chain uses TRBV24-1 with TRBJ2-7; 9 positions agree with TRBD1. This CDR3 has 12 residues. The V segment lost 9 bases and the J segment 5 bases; nucleotides outside the gene matches: 4. Germline V gives CDR1 KGHDR, CDR2 SFDVKD. The CDR3 DNA reads as TGTGCCACCGGGGACAGGGACGACGAGCAGTACTTC. It specifies CATGDRDDEQYF.

CDR3 region: CASSGPRRGQGTYEQYF. In DNA, the CDR3 is TGTGCCAGCAGTGGGCCTCGAAGGGGACAGGGGACCTACGAGCAGTACTTC. The chain carries TRBV25-1 and TRBJ2-7, with 10 bases matching TRBD1. The CDR3 runs 17 residues. Germline V gene lookup returns CDR1 MGHDK and CDR2 SYGVNS. With 4 bases clipped from V and 2 bases from J, the junction kept 11 bases outside the gene matches.

This clonotype was found a few times. The V gene is TRBV6-5, the J gene TRBJ2-1; 8 positions match TRBD2. The CDR3 contains 16 residues. Looked up from germline, CDR1 is MNHEY and CDR2 is SVGAGI. V dropped 8 bases and J dropped 6; count of bases not matched to a gene: 15. CDR3: CASSLTGTRVPNEQFF. The CDR3 DNA reads as TGTGCCAGCTCTCTAACAGGGACTAGGGTCCCCAATGAGCAGTTCTTC.

The rearrangement uses TRBV6-5 and TRBJ2-1, with 8 bases lining up with TRBD2. This CDR3 region has 15 residues. Germline CDR1 reads MNHEY; CDR2 reads SVGAGI. The trim removed 6 bases at V and 2 bases at J, leaving 6 bases unmatched. CDR3 in DNA: TGTGCCAGCAGCCTAGCGGGTCCTGCCTACAATGAGCAGTTCTTC. It yields the protein CASSLAGPAYNEQFF.

This rearrangement joins TRBV7-6 to TRBJ2-3, with TRBD2 as a possible D gene (6 bases). Germline V lookup: CDR1 SGHVS, CDR2 FNYEAQ. V lost 4 bases and J 4 bases, leaving 21 bases between the germline ends. This CDR3 comprises 17 residues. The CDR3 bases are TGTGCCAGCAGCTCACGGGCGGGGAGTTCAGCAGCAGATACGCAGTATTTT. Encoded protein: CASSSRAGSSAADTQYF.

This clonotype was counted a few times. J is TRBJ2-2 and V is TRBV5-1; D unclear. The CDR3 runs 12 residues. Germline CDR1 reads SGHRS; CDR2 reads YFSETQ. V lost 4 bases to trimming and J lost 5 bases, with 6 bases between them. CDR3 in amino acids: CASSPTTGELFF. In DNA form, the CDR3 reads TGCGCCAGCAGCCCGACTACCGGGGAGCTGTTTTTT.

There are a few counts of this clonotype. V usage is TRBV11-1 and J usage is TRBJ2-1; D tentatively fits TRBD1 or TRBD2 (5 bases each). Trimming pared 4 bases from V and 2 bases from J, leaving 15 bases between. The germline CDR1 and CDR2 sequences are SGHAT and FQDESV (reference sequence). The CDR3 has 16 amino acids. The CDR3 protein is CASSSARGATYNEQFF. The CDR3, as DNA: TGTGCCAGCAGCTCCGCACGAGGGGCCACCTACAATGAGCAGTTCTTC. The full variable domain, completed using reference TRBV11-1 and TRBJ2-1, is EAEVAQSPRYKITEKSQAVAFWCDPISGHATLYWYRQILGQGPELLVQFQDESVVDDSQLPKDRFSAERLKGVDSTLKIQPAELGDSAMYLCASSSARGATYNEQFFGPGTRLTVL.

This sequence joins TRBV9 and TRBJ2-3; D gene ambiguous. Per germline, CDR1 SGDLS and CDR2 YYNGEE. Trimming took 7 bases from V and 8 from J, leaving 20 bases between them. This CDR3 contains 14 residues. The DNA for the CDR3 is TGTGCCAGCTCGACCACTCCTCGAGCCCCTACGCAGTATTTT. It translates to CASSTTPRAPTQYF. Variable domain in full (rest from reference TRBV9 and TRBJ2-3): DSGVTQTPKHLITATGQRVTLRCSPRSGDLSVYWYQQSLDQGLQFLIQYYNGEERAKGNILERFSAQQFPDLHSELNLSSLELGDSALYFCASSTTPRAPTQYFGPGTRLTVL.